A selection of T cell receptor beta chains follows, all from one sample in a study of shared clonotypes between healthy human individuals. Profiling relied on immunoSEQ multiplex PCR, and the TCRdb table lists in-frame clones only, not all of them. The repertoire holds 2.3 million or so clones, over 90% seen once, with 0.39% in the top ten. The sequenced sample consisted of naive CD4+ T cells from PBMCs. The receptors derive from a man aged 18 to 29 in good health. Some clones in this sample may be carry-over from other donors' samples. CDR3s include the opening cysteine and the closing phenylalanine or tryptophan. D genes are given only for firm matches. Some rows mark clone size as missing; the rest say once, few, many or name a class of expanded clone.

TRBV30	-	TRBJ1-6	-	TGTGCCTGGACGGGAAGGAGGGATTCACCCCTCCACTTT	CAWTGRRDSPLHF
TRBV7-8	-	TRBJ2-3	-	TGTGCCAGCAGCTTAGCCCCCACGCCAGATACGCAGTATTTT	CASSLAPTPDTQYF
TRBV6-1	-	TRBJ2-7	once	TGTGCCAGCAGTTTCGGGATCCCCAGACTCTACGAGCAGTACTTC	CASSFGIPRLYEQYF
TRBV5-4	-	TRBJ2-3	-	TGTGCCAGCAGCTCGAGACAGGAGACAGATACGCAGTATTTT	CASSSRQETDTQYF
TRBV5-1	-	TRBJ1-3	-	TGCGCCAGCAGCTTTCCGGGGGGTGACACCATATATTTT	CASSFPGGDTIYF
TRBV5-1	TRBD1	TRBJ2-3	once	TGCGCCAGCAGCTTTAACCCACCGGGACAGGGCACAGATACGCAGTATTTT	CASSFNPPGQGTDTQYF
TRBV29-1	TRBD2	TRBJ2-1	-	TGCAGCGTCACACTAGCGGGAGGGCCCCATGAGCAGTTCTTC	CSVTLAGGPHEQFF
TRBV27	-	TRBJ1-5	-	TGTGCCAGCAGTTTAATCTTTCGGGTCGGGCGGAGCAATCAGCCCCAGCATTTT	CASSLIFRVGRSNQPQHF
TRBV7-9	TRBD2	TRBJ2-1	-	TGTGCCAGCAGCCCCGGGACTAGCGGGTACAATGAGCAGTTCTTC	CASSPGTSGYNEQFF
TRBV11-3	TRBD2	TRBJ2-1	-	TGTGCCAGCAGCCCGGGACTAGCGGAGCACAATGAGCAGTTCTTC	CASSPGLAEHNEQFF
TRBV11-2	-	TRBJ2-7	-	TGTGCCAGCAGCTTAGTTGGCTACGAGCAGTACTTC	CASSLVGYEQYF
TRBV5-1	-	TRBJ1-3	-	TGCGCCAGCAGCTTGGCCGGCGGGTCCCTGGGAAACACCATATATTTT	CASSLAGGSLGNTIYF
TRBV6-6	-	TRBJ2-1	-	TGTGCCAGCAGCCGGCCCGTAGCCAGCGAGTTTGAGCAGTTCTTC	CASSRPVASEFEQFF
TRBV5-1	TRBD1	TRBJ2-7	-	TGCGCCAGCAGCTCCGGGACAGGGGTTGTCGAGCAGTACTTC	CASSSGTGVVEQYF
TRBV7-9	TRBD1	TRBJ2-7	-	TGTGCCAGCAGCTTAGTCCCGACAGGGGGGGAATACGAGCAGTACTTC	CASSLVPTGGEYEQYF
TRBV21-1	-	TRBJ1-1	-	TGTGCCAGCAGCAACCCGGGACAGGGGGGTAACACTGAAGCTTTCTTT	CASSNPGQGGNTEAFF
TRBV6-1	-	TRBJ1-2	-	TGTGCCAGCAGTCCCCGAGGTTTCGGGGAGGAGGGCTACACCTTC	CASSPRGFGEEGYTF
TRBV5-1	TRBD1	TRBJ2-1	-	TGCGCCAGCAGATTATTGGGACAGGGAAGGAATGAGCAGTTCTTC	CASRLLGQGRNEQFF
TRBV15	-	TRBJ1-2	-	TGTGCCACCAGCACCACCTCAGGGTCGCATGGCTACACCTTC	CATSTTSGSHGYTF
TRBV18	TRBD2	TRBJ2-7	-	TGTGCCAGCTCACCTGAGGTAGCGGGAGCCTACGAGCAGTACTTC	CASSPEVAGAYEQYF
TRBV5-5	-	TRBJ2-6	-	TGTGCCAGCAATTATAGGGGTGACGTCCTGACTTTC	CASNYRGDVLTF
TRBV11-2	-	TRBJ1-1	-	TGTGCCAGCAGCTTAGATCGGGGGACTGAAGCTTTCTTT	CASSLDRGTEAFF
TRBV7-9	-	TRBJ2-3	once	TGTGCCAGCAGCTTAGCGGGAGGCTGGGATACGCAGTATTTT	CASSLAGGWDTQYF
TRBV27	-	TRBJ1-1	-	TGTGCCAGCAGGACGAACCTTGGTGAAGCTTTCTTT	CASRTNLGEAFF
TRBV6-1	-	TRBJ1-4	once	TGTGCCAGCAACCGGGGAAGCCATGAAAAACTGTTTTTT	CASNRGSHEKLFF
TRBV28	-	TRBJ2-7	-	TGTGCCAGCAGTTTTCCAGATAGTTACGAGCAGTACTTC	CASSFPDSYEQYF
TRBV29-1	-	TRBJ2-3	-	TGCAGCGTTGAAGATTATCCGGGCGGGGACCGCACAGATACGCAGTATTTT	CSVEDYPGGDRTDTQYF
TRBV29-1	TRBD2	TRBJ2-1	-	TGCAGCGTTGCACTAGCGGGAGATGTCAGTGAGCAGTTCTTC	CSVALAGDVSEQFF
TRBV6-1	-	TRBJ2-7	-	TGTGCCAGCAGTGAAGAAATCAGGGCGGGCGAGCAGTACTTC	CASSEEIRAGEQYF
TRBV25-1	-	TRBJ1-2	once	TGTGCCAGCAGTGATGGGGGCAGCTATGGCTACACCTTC	CASSDGGSYGYTF
TRBV6-1	-	TRBJ2-7	-	TGTGCCAGCAGCCAAAGCGGAGACTCCTACGAGCAGTACTTC	CASSQSGDSYEQYF
TRBV9	-	TRBJ1-4	-	TGTGCCAGCAGCGCTATGACAGGCACGAATGAAAAACTGTTTTTT	CASSAMTGTNEKLFF
TRBV5-1	-	TRBJ2-3	-	TGCGCCAGCAGCTTGTACGGAGCTAGCACAGATACGCAGTATTTT	CASSLYGASTDTQYF
TRBV7-2	-	TRBJ2-3	-	TGTGCCAGCAGACAGACTAGTTCGACAATGGGGGATACGCAGTATTTT	CASRQTSSTMGDTQYF